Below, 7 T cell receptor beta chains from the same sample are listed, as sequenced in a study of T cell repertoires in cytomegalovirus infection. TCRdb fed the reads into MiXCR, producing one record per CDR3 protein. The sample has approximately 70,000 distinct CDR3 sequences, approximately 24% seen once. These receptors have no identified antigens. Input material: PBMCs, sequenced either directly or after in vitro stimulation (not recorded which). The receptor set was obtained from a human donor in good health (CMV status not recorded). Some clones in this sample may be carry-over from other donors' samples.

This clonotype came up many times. The CDR3 DNA sequence: TGTGCCAGCCATGGTTGGGACAGCACAGATACGCAGTATTTT. It encodes CASHGWDSTDTQYF. The genes are TRBV7-2 and TRBJ2-3; D may be TRBD1 or TRBD2 (5 bases each). V was cut by 8 bases and J by 0 bases, with 12 bases left in between. There are 14 residues in the CDR3. Germline V gives CDR1 SGHTA, CDR2 FQGNSA.

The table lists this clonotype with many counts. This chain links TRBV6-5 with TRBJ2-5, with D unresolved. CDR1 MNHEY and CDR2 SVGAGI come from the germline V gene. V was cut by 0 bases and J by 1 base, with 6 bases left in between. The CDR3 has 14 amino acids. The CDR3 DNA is TGTGCCAGCAGTTACTCGGAGCTCCAAGAGACCCAGTACTTC. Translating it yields CASSYSELQETQYF.

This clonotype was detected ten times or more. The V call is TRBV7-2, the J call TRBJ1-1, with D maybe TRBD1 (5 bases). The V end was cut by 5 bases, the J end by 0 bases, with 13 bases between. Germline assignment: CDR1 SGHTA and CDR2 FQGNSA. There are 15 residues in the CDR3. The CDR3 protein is CASSRQTAMNTEAFF. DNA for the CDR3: TGTGCCAGCAGCAGACAGACAGCCATGAACACTGAAGCTTTCTTT.

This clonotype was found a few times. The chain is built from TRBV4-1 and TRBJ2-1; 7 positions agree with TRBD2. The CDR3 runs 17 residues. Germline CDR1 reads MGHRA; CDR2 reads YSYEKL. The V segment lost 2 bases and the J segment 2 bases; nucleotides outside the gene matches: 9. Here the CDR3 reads CASSQRLAVLTYNEQFF. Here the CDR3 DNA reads TGCGCCAGCAGCCAACGACTAGCCGTCCTTACCTACAATGAGCAGTTCTTC.

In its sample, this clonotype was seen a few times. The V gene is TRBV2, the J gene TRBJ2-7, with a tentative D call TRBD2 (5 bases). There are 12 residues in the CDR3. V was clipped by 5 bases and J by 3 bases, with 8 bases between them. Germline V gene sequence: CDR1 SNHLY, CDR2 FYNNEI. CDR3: CASSRRNYEQYV. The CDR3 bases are TGTGCCAGCAGTCGGAGGAACTACGAGCAGTACGTC.

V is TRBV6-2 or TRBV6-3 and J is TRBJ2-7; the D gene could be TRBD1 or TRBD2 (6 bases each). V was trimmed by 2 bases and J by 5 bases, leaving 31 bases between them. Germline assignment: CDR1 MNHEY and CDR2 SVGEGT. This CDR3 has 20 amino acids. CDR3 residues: CASSYPVSRGAGPSGHEQYF. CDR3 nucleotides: TGTGCCAGCAGTTACCCAGTTTCGAGGGGGGCGGGCCCCAGCGGACACGAGCAGTACTTC.

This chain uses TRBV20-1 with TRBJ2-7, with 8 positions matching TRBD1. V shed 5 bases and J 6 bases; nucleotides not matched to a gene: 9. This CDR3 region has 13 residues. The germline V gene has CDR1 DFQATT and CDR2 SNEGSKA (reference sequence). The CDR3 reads CSAHTTDRGEQYF. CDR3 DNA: TGCAGTGCTCACACGACCGACAGGGGCGAGCAGTACTTC.